This entry is about one TCR beta chain. As yet, its antigen is unknown. These data are taken from a study of cytomegalovirus exposure and HLA in healthy donors. Germline V gives CDR1 SEHNR, CDR2 FQNEAQ (reference sequence). The V end lost 0 bases, the J end lost 4 bases, and 6 bases lay between the germline ends. This CDR3 contains 13 residues. General study findings and limits: The authors later linked a missense DCLRE1C variant to TCR beta V- and J-gene trimming. Most TCR beta V segments were productive about 90% or about 30% of the time in an earlier analysis. The only immune exposure information that was available was CMV serostatus.

60 Vbeta and 13 Jbeta primers were used in PCR. Sequencing was performed with immunoSEQ multiplex PCR; in TCRdb, only in-frame clones are kept and a portion is missing. The sample lists about 140,000 clones, roughly 80% occurring once. Sequenced material: PBMCs. The TCR comes from a man aged 40-49 years in good health and CMV-seronegative. The chain is built from TRBV7-9 and TRBJ2-5; a weak D match, TRBD2 (6 bases). DNA for the CDR3: TGTGCCAGCAGCTTAGCGGGAGGAGAGACCCAGTACTTC. Encoded protein: CASSLAGGETQYF.